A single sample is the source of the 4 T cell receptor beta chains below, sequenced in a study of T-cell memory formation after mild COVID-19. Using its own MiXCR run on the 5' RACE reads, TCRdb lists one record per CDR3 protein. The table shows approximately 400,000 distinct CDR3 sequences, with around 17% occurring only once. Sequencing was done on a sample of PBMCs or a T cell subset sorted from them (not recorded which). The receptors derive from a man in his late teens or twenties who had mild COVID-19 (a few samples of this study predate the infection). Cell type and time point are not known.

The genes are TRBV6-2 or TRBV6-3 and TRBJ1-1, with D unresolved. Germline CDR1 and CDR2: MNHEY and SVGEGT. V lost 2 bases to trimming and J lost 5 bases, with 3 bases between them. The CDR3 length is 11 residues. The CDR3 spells CASSYITEAFF. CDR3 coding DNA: TGTGCCAGCAGTTACATTACTGAAGCTTTCTTT.

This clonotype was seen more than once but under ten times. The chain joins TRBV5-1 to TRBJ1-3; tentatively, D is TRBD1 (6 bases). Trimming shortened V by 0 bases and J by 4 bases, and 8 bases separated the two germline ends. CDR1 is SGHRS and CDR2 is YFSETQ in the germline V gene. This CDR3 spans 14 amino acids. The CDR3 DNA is TGCGCCAGCAGCTTGGCAGGGGACGGAAACACCATATATTTT. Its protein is CASSLAGDGNTIYF.

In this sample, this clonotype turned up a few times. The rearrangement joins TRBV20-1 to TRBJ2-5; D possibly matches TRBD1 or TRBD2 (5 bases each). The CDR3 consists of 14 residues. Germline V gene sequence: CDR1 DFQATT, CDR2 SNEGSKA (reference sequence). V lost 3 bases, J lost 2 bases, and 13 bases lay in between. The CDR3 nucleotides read TGCAGTGCTAGTTCGTTGAGGGGTCAAGAGACCCAGTACTTC. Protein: CSASSLRGQETQYF.

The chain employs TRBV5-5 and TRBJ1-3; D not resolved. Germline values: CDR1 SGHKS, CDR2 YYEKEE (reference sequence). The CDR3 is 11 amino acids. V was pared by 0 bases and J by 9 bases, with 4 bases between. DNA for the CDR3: TGTGCCAGCAGCTTGGGGAGCACCATATATTTT. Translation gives CASSLGSTIYF. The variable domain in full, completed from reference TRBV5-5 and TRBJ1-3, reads DAGVTQSPTHLIKTRGQQVTLRCSPISGHKSVSWYQQVLGQGPQFIFQYYEKEERGRGNFPDRFSARQFPNYSSELNVNALLLGDSALYLCASSLGSTIYFGEGSWLTVV.